This TCR beta chain was sequenced in a study of shared clonotypes between healthy human individuals. Study-level points and caveats: Non-shared clonotypes displayed generation probabilities falling below those of clonotypes present in all four donors.

A word on this clone: Its cognate antigen is unknown.

Unmatched junction bases numbered 11, after V lost 5 bases and J lost 5 bases. This CDR3 has 15 residues. CDR1 is MDHEN and CDR2 is SYDVKM in the germline V gene. Genomic DNA from each subset was divided evenly over several immunoSEQ plates. Assay: immunoSEQ multiplex PCR; the TCRdb copy retains only in-frame clones and omits some. The sample includes roughly 2.2 million clones, 90% to 95% of them seen just once. The rearrangement uses TRBV28 and TRBJ1-2; 7 bases align to TRBD1. The sample consisted of naive CD4+ T cells from PBMCs. Subset meaning: CD45RA+ positively selected. This receptor was taken from a man aged 18-30 years in good health. Some clones in this sample may be carry-over from other donors' samples. Here the CDR3 DNA reads TGTGCCAGCAGTCCCAGGGGGGGGCGAGGATATGGCTACACCTTC. Translation: CASSPRGGRGYGYTF.